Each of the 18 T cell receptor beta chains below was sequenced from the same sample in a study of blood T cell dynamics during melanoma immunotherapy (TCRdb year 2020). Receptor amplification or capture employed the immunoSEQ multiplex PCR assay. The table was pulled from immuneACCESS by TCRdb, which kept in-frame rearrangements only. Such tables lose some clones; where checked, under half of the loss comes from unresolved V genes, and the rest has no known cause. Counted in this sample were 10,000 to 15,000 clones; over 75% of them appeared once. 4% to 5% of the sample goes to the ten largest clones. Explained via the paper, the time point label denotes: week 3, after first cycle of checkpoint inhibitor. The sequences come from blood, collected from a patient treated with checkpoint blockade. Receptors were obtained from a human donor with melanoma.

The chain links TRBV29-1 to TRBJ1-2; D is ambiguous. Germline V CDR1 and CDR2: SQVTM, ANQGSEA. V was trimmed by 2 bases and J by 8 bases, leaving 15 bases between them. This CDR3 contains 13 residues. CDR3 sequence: CSVEWSQAQGYTF. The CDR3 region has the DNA TGCAGCGTTGAATGGAGTCAGGCTCAGGGCTACACCTTC.

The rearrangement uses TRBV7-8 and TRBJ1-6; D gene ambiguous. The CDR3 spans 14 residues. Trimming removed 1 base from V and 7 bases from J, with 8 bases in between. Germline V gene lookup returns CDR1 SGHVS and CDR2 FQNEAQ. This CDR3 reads CASSLDRSNSPLHF. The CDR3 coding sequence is TGTGCCAGCAGCTTAGACAGATCCAATTCACCCCTCCACTTT.

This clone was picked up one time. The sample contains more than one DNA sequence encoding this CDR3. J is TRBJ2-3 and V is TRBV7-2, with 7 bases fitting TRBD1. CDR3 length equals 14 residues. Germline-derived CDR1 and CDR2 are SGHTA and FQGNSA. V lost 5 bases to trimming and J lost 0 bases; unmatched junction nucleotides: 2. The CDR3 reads CASSRDSSTDTQYF. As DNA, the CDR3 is TGTGCCAGCAGCCGGGACAGCAGCACAGATACGCAGTATTTT.

CDR3 sequence reads: CSVDWGYEQYF. In DNA form, the CDR3 reads TGCAGCGTTGATTGGGGTTACGAGCAGTACTTC. The chain has TRBV29-1 and TRBJ2-7; D remains unclear. V dropped 3 bases and J dropped 4 bases, with 7 bases sitting between them. The CDR3 has 11 amino acids. Germline CDR1 is SQVTM and CDR2 is ANQGSEA.

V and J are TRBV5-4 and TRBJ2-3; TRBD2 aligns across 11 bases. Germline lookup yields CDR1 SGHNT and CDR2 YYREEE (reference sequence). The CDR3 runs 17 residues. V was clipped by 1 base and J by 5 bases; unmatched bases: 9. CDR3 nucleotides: TGTGCCAGCAGCTTGTGGGTAGCGGGGGGGCCAGGAGATACGCAGTATTTT. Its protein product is CASSLWVAGGPGDTQYF.

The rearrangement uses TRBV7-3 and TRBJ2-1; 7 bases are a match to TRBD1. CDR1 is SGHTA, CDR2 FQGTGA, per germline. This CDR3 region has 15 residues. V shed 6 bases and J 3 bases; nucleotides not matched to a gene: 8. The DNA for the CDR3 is TGTGCCAGCAGTCCCAGGACAGGTAACTACAATGAGCAGTTCTTC. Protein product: CASSPRTGNYNEQFF.

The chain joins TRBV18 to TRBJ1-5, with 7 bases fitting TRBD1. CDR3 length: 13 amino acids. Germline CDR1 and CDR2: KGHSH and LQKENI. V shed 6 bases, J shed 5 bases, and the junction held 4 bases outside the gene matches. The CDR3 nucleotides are TGTGCCAGCTCGTCCGGACAGGATCAGCCCCAGCATTTT. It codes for CASSSGQDQPQHF.

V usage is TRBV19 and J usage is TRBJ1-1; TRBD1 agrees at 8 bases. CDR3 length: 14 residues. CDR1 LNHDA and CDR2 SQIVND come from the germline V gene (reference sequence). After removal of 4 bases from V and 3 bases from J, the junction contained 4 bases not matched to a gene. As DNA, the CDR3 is TGTGCCAGTAGTAGTGGACAGGGTTACACTGAAGCTTTCTTT. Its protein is CASSSGQGYTEAFF.

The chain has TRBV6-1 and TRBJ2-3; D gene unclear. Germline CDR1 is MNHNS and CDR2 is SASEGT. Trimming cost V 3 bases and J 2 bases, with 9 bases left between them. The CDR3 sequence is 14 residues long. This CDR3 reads CASSDGSFTDTQYF. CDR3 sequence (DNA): TGTGCCAGCAGTGATGGATCCTTCACAGATACGCAGTATTTT.

The CDR3 loop is CASSFGQGLSGYTF. The CDR3 DNA follows: TGCGCCAGCAGCTTCGGACAGGGACTAAGTGGCTACACCTTC. The chain combines TRBV5-1 with TRBJ1-2; 8 bases fit TRBD1. V was pared by 2 bases and J by 7 bases, with 7 bases of the junction left unmatched. The germline CDR1 and CDR2 sequences are SGHRS and YFSETQ. This CDR3 contains 14 residues. The entire variable domain, with the rest obtained from reference TRBV5-1 and TRBJ1-2, is as follows: KAGVTQTPRYLIKTRGQQVTLSCSPISGHRSVSWYQQTPGQGLQFLFEYFSETQRNKGNFPGRFSGRQFSNSRSEMNVSTLELGDSALYLCASSFGQGLSGYTFGSGTRLTVV.

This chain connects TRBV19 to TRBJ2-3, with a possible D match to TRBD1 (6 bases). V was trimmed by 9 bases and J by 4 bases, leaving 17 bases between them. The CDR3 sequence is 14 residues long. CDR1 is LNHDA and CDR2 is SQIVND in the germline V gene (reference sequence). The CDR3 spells CASSIWGRADTQYF. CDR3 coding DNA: TGTGCCAGCAGCATCTGGGGGCGGGCAGATACGCAGTATTTT.

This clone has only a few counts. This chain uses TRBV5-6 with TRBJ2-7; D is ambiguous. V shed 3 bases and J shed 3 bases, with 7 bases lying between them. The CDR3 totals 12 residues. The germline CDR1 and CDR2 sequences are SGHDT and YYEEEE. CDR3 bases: TGTGCCAGCAGCTCGGACCTCTACGAGCAGTACTTC. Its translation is CASSSDLYEQYF.

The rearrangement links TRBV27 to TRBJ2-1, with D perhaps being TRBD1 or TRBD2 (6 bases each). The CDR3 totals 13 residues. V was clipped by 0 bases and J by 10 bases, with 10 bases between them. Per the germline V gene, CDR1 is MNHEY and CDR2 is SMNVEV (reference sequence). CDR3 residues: CASSLSGGFEQFF. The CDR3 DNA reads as TGTGCCAGCAGTTTATCAGGGGGGTTCGAGCAGTTCTTC.

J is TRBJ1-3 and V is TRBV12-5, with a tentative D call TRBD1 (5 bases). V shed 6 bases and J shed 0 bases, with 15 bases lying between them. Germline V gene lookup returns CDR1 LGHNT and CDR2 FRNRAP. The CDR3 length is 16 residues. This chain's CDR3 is CASGEGGGVSGNTIYF. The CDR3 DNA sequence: TGTGCTAGTGGCGAAGGCGGGGGAGTCTCTGGAAACACCATATATTTT. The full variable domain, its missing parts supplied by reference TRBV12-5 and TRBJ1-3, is DARVTQTPRHKVTEMGQEVTMRCQPILGHNTVFWYRQTMMQGLELLAYFRNRAPLDDSGMPKDRFSAEMPDATLATLKIQPSEPRDSAVYFCASGEGGGVSGNTIYFGEGSWLTVV.

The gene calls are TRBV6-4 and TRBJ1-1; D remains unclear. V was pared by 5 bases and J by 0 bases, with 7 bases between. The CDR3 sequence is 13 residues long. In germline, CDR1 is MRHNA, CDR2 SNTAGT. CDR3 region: CASSKLMNTEAFF. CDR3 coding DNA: TGTGCCAGCAGTAAACTGATGAACACTGAAGCTTTCTTT.

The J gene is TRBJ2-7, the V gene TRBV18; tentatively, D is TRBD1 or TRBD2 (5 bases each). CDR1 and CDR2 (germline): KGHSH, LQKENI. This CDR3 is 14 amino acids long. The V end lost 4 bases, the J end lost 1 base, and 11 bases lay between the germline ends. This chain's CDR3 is CASSLPGRSYEQYF. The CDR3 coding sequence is TGTGCCAGCTCACTACCGGGACGATCCTACGAGCAGTACTTC.

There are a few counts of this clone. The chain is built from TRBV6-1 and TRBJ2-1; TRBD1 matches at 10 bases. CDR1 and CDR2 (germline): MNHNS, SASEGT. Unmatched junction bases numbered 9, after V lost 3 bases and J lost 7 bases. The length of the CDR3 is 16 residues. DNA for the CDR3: TGTGCCAGCAGTGACGGCATGGGACAGGGGAATAATGAGCAGTTCTTC. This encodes CASSDGMGQGNNEQFF.

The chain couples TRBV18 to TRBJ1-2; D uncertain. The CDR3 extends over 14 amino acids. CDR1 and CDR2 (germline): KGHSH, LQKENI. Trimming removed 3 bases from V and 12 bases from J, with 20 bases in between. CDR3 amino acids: CASSPSSSVDGNTF. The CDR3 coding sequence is TGTGCCAGCTCACCTTCTTCATCCGTCGACGGAAACACCTTC.